A single T cell receptor (beta chain) is shown here with its context. Its cognate antigen is unknown. The data were taken from a study of cytomegalovirus exposure and HLA in healthy donors. The wider study: The roughly 120 validation repertoires matched the roughly 700 first-cohort repertoires in platform, a later analysis reported.

Trimming left V 5 bases short and J 0 bases short, with 7 bases between. The CDR3 spans 14 residues. Germline values: CDR1 MNHEY, CDR2 SVGAGI. The study, taken as a whole, reports: It was found in a later analysis that first-cohort TCR clusters tended to co-occur in the 90 to 150 validation repertoires.

Repertoires were generated with immunoSEQ multiplex PCR, while TCRdb's copy carries only in-frame clones and drops some. Here the sample spans 150,000 to 200,000 clones, 85% to 90% being singletons. The chain uses TRBV6-5 and TRBJ2-2; D gene uncertain. The sample comprised PBMCs. The receptor's source is a young woman in good health and CMV-seropositive. This CDR3 is CASSGNANTGELFF. CDR3 nucleotides: TGTGCCAGCAGTGGCAACGCGAACACCGGGGAGCTGTTTTTT.